A selection of T cell receptor beta chains follows, all from one sample in a study of T-cell memory formation after mild COVID-19. TCRdb reanalysed the 5' RACE reads using MiXCR and keeps one entry per CDR3 protein. The table records 280,000 or so distinct CDR3 sequences, 7.5% to 9.5% of them present only once. Sequencing was done on a sample of PBMCs or a T cell subset sorted from them (not recorded which). The receptors were sampled from a young man who had mild COVID-19 (a few samples of this study predate the infection). Cell type and time point are not known. Both conserved end residues are trimmed from each CDR3.

V gene	J gene	CDR3 protein
TRBV2	TRBJ1-1	ASREGRGWNTEAF
TRBV27	TRBJ1-6	ASRRTWDGDSPLH
TRBV6-2/TRBV6-3	TRBJ1-1	ASSFPGWETEAF
TRBV6-5	TRBJ2-2	ASGGTPNTGELF
TRBV6-1	TRBJ1-2	ASSATGLYGYT
TRBV7-6	TRBJ2-6	ASSSGTPGANVLT
TRBV5-1	TRBJ1-3	ASSYGQGIGGNTIY
TRBV2	TRBJ2-7	ASCHPGQGRESSYEQY
TRBV25-1	TRBJ2-1	ASSDTPGTGEGEQF
TRBV29-1	TRBJ1-1	SVRVITEAF
TRBV20-1	TRBJ1-5	SARTRVISNQPQH
TRBV28	TRBJ1-2	ASSLPGRNGYT
TRBV6-6	TRBJ1-1	ASSYSRTGGFKTEAF
TRBV4-3	TRBJ2-3	ASSQDGPSTDTQY
TRBV6-5	TRBJ1-5	ASSSGTGYHQPQH
TRBV5-1	TRBJ2-7	ASSSHGQTAYEQY
TRBV5-1	TRBJ2-5	ASSSGTEKETQY
TRBV5-1	TRBJ2-3	ASSLAAGPDTQY
TRBV2	TRBJ2-5	ASSEDRDHY
TRBV29-1	TRBJ2-3	SVEDGGSDTQY
TRBV5-1	TRBJ2-5	ASKAGFQETQY
TRBV6-5	TRBJ1-5	ASSTSRGNQPQH
TRBV20-1	TRBJ2-1	SAAGGGNEQF
TRBV4-1	TRBJ1-4	ASSQEGSLGEKLF
TRBV12-3/TRBV12-4	TRBJ2-5	ASSSEGRETQY
TRBV3-1	TRBJ1-1	ASSQSGAGRWTEAF
TRBV9	TRBJ1-4	ASSVGVATNEKLF
TRBV24-1	TRBJ2-3	ATSDTGLKPDTQY
TRBV4-3	TRBJ2-1	ATRRGLADNEQF
TRBV19	TRBJ2-6	ASSKLTGRSGANVLT
TRBV6-6	TRBJ1-4	ASRTDPNNEKLF
TRBV30	TRBJ2-7	AWRAFGEQY
TRBV6-5	TRBJ1-5	ASSYSRGSPQH
TRBV5-1	TRBJ1-2	ASSDIPGDPNYGYT
TRBV6-6	TRBJ2-7	ASYGGDSYEQY
TRBV15	TRBJ1-1	ATTEGTNTEAF
TRBV7-2	TRBJ1-2	ASSSLGQDGGYT
TRBV7-2	TRBJ1-5	ASSFRTGAPQPQH
TRBV15	TRBJ1-3	ATRPGGNRNTIY
TRBV5-1	TRBJ1-1	ASSLDSEAF
TRBV24-1	TRBJ2-1	ATSDYGTGGYNEQF
TRBV20-1	TRBJ2-5	SAPGQGQETQY
TRBV7-6	TRBJ2-7	ASSRVGVHEQY
TRBV7-9	TRBJ1-2	ASSLSGPPVANYGYT
TRBV4-2	TRBJ2-3	ASSQAASGGSTDTQY
TRBV7-3	TRBJ1-1	ASRRTTGNTEAF
TRBV3-1	TRBJ2-3	ASSQGTTTHTDTQY
TRBV14	TRBJ2-1	ASSQGTASSYNEQF
TRBV11-3	TRBJ2-2	ASSRRENTGELF
TRBV3-1	TRBJ2-2	ASSQAWTGPTGELF